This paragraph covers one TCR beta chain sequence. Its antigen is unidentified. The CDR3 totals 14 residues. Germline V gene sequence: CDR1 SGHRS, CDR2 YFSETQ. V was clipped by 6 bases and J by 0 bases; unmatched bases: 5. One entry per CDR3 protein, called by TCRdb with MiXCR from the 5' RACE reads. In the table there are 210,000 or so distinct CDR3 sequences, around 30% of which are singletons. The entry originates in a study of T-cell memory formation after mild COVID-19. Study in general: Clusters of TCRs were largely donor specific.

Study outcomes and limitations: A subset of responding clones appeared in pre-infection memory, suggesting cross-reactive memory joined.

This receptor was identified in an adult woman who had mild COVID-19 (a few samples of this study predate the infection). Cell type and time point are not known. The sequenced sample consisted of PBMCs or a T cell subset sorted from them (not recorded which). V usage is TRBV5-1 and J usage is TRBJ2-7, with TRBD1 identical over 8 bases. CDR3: CASTGTGGSYEQYF. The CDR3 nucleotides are TGCGCCAGCACCGGAACAGGGGGCTCCTACGAGCAGTACTTC.